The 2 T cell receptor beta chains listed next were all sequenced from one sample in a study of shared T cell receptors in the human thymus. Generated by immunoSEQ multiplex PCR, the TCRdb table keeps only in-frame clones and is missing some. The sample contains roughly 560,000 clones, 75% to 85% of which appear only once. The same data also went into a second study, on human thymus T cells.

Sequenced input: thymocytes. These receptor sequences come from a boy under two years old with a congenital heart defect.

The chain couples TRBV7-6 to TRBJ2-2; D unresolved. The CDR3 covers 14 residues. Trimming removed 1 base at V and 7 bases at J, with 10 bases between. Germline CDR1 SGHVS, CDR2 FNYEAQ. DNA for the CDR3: TGTGCCAGCAGCTTAGTTGCCGGAGACGGGGAGCTGTTTTTT. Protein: CASSLVAGDGELFF.

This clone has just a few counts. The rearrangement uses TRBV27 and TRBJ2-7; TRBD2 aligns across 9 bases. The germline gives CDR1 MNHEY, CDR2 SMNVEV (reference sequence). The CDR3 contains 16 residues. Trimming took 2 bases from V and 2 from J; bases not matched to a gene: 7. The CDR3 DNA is TGTGCCAGCAGTTTAAGGGGAACTAGCGGGCCCTACGAGCAGTACTTC. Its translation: CASSLRGTSGPYEQYF.